A single sample gave rise to the 11 T cell receptor beta chains below, sequenced in a study of T cell responses to AZD1222 COVID-19 vaccine (dated by TCRdb to 2020 to 2023). The library was built by means of the immunoSEQ multiplex PCR assay. TCRdb carries this immuneACCESS record with in-frame sequences only. Its versions omit some clonotypes, under half of them owing to an unresolved V gene in the studies checked, with the rest unexplained. A total of some 110,000 clones appear in this sample, 86% of them only once. Of the sample, 15% to 20% falls within the top ten clones. The sample's time point label, decoded: about 28 days (+/-7) after the second vaccine dose. The specimen was peripheral blood, collected 28 days after the second AZD1222 dose. These receptor sequences come from an adult who received the AZD1222 COVID-19 vaccine.

This clone came up once. V and J are TRBV11-2 and TRBJ1-3; D ambiguous. Germline V lookup: CDR1 SGHAT, CDR2 FQNNGV. V shed 0 bases and J shed 0 bases, with 12 bases lying between them. CDR3 length: 17 residues. The CDR3 protein is CASSLDHSQGSGNTIYF. CDR3 nucleotide sequence: TGTGCCAGCAGCTTAGATCACAGCCAAGGCTCTGGAAACACCATATATTTT.

The gene calls are TRBV27 and TRBJ2-7, with D perhaps given as TRBD1 or TRBD2 (5 bases each). Germline CDR1 reads MNHEY; CDR2 reads SMNVEV (reference sequence). Trimming removed 3 bases from V and 0 bases from J, with 12 bases in between. The CDR3 has 15 residues. CDR3 amino acids: CASSFGAHSSYEQYF. Here the CDR3 DNA reads TGTGCCAGCAGTTTCGGGGCCCACAGCTCCTACGAGCAGTACTTC.

The chain joins TRBV4-3 to TRBJ2-1; no firm D call. CDR1 is LGHNA and CDR2 is YSLEER in the germline V gene. Trimming shortened V by 0 bases and J by 1 base, and 13 bases separated the two germline ends. The CDR3 sequence is 17 residues long. The DNA for the CDR3 is TGCGCCAGCAGCCAAGATCTATTTGCGGAATCCTACAATGAGCAGTTCTTC. It specifies CASSQDLFAESYNEQFF.

The genes are TRBV18 and TRBJ1-4, with a possible D match to TRBD1 (5 bases). The CDR3 spans 15 residues. V lost 0 bases to trimming and J lost 7 bases, with 12 bases between them. Germline-derived CDR1 and CDR2 are KGHSH and LQKENI. CDR3 loop: CASSPPGQGGEKLFF. CDR3 DNA sequence: TGTGCCAGCTCACCACCCGGTCAGGGCGGTGAAAAACTGTTTTTT.

Comment on this clone: Other DNA sequences in the sample encode the same CDR3. This chain links TRBV9 with TRBJ1-2; D is undetermined. The ends were cut back, 5 bases at V and 4 bases at J, with 6 bases in the middle. The V gene's germline CDR1 is SGDLS and CDR2 YYNGEE. This CDR3 has 11 residues. CDR3 in DNA: TGTGCCAGCAGTGGTATCTATGGCTACACCTTC. Protein sequence: CASSGIYGYTF.

The CDR3 region is CASSIRPVNEQFF. The CDR3 nucleotides are TGTGCCAGTAGTATCAGACCAGTCAATGAGCAGTTCTTC. The chain joins TRBV19 to TRBJ2-1; D unresolved. Germline-derived CDR1 and CDR2 are LNHDA and SQIVND (reference sequence). The CDR3 has 13 residues. Trimming cost V 3 bases and J 6 bases, with 9 bases left between them.

This rearrangement joins TRBV19 to TRBJ1-2; TRBD1 might be the D (6 bases). CDR3 size: 13 residues. The V and J ends lost 4 bases and 5 bases respectively, with 11 bases between them. CDR1 is LNHDA, CDR2 SQIVND, per germline (reference sequence). Here the CDR3 reads CASSTTGGYGYTF. The CDR3 DNA is TGTGCCAGTAGTACGACAGGCGGGTATGGCTACACCTTC.

V and J are TRBV7-2 and TRBJ2-3; 13 bases line up with TRBD2. Trimming cost V 5 bases and J 0 bases; bases outside gene matches: 5. This CDR3 contains 17 residues. Germline V gene data show CDR1 as SGHTA and CDR2 as FQGNSA. The CDR3 loop is CASSGTSGVPSTDTQYF. For the CDR3, the DNA is TGTGCCAGCAGCGGGACTAGCGGGGTGCCGAGCACAGATACGCAGTATTTT.

V gene TRBV19 combines with J gene TRBJ2-4; 11 positions agree with TRBD2. J lost 4 bases, V lost 9 bases, and 8 bases had no gene match. This CDR3 region has 15 residues. Germline CDR1 LNHDA, CDR2 SQIVND (reference sequence). The CDR3 reads CASSRASGGKNIQYF. Written as DNA, the CDR3 is TGTGCCAGCTCAAGGGCTAGCGGGGGGAAAAACATTCAGTACTTC.

V and J are TRBV10-3 and TRBJ1-1, with D possibly TRBD1 on 5 matching bases. V lost 6 bases and J 7 bases, leaving 12 bases between the germline ends. Looked up from germline, CDR1 is ENHRY and CDR2 is SYGVKD. The CDR3 is 12 residues long. DNA of the CDR3: TGTGCCATCAGGAATGGGGACGGTGAAGCTTTCTTT. Its translation is CAIRNGDGEAFF.

The chain joins TRBV6-1 to TRBJ1-2, with 8 bases aligning to TRBD1. Germline CDR1 reads MNHNS; CDR2 reads SASEGT. This CDR3 contains 17 residues. J lost 5 bases, V lost 4 bases, and 15 bases had no gene match. The CDR3 spells CASSVDRGLIERYGYTF. In DNA form, the CDR3 reads TGTGCCAGCAGTGTAGACAGGGGCCTTATAGAGCGATATGGCTACACCTTC.